A single sample is the source of the 26 T cell receptor beta chains below, sequenced in a study of blood T cell repertoires in COVID-19. The repertoire was sequenced with immunoSEQ multiplex PCR; TCRdb's copy has only in-frame clones and lacks some. Of roughly 100,000 clones listed, 70% to 90% are singletons. Sequences were obtained from peripheral blood. The receptors originated from a man in his fifties or sixties in a cohort sampled during active COVID-19.

This clone was seen just once. The chain carries TRBV11-2 and TRBJ2-3, with D unresolved. Trimming removed 0 bases from V and 5 bases from J, with 3 bases in between. This CDR3 contains 12 residues. Germline V lookup: CDR1 SGHAT, CDR2 FQNNGV. The CDR3 protein is CASSLDLDTQYF. CDR3 sequence (DNA): TGTGCCAGCAGCTTAGATCTAGATACGCAGTATTTT.

The CDR3 DNA reads as TGTGCCAGCAGCTTCGGGACAGTGAATCAGCCCCAGCATTTT. Its translation: CASSFGTVNQPQHF. The rearrangement joins TRBV7-9 to TRBJ1-5, with 7 bases matching TRBD1. Per germline, CDR1 SEHNR and CDR2 FQNEAQ (reference sequence). CDR3 length: 14 amino acids. V trimming: 3 bases; J trimming: 4 bases; junction bases outside the gene matches: 3.

The chain couples TRBV7-9 to TRBJ2-1, with TRBD2 identical over 10 bases. The ends lost 5 bases at V and 3 bases at J; junction bases unmatched: 10. The germline V gene encodes CDR1 SEHNR and CDR2 FQNEAQ (reference sequence). The CDR3 sequence is 17 residues long. The CDR3 here is CASSRVSAGGLYNEQFF. DNA of the CDR3: TGTGCCAGCAGCCGAGTCTCAGCGGGGGGGCTCTACAATGAGCAGTTCTTC.

The chain couples TRBV7-9 to TRBJ1-4; D is uncertain. Germline V gives CDR1 SEHNR, CDR2 FQNEAQ (reference sequence). Trimming took off 5 bases at V and 13 bases at J, with 14 bases between the two ends. The length of the CDR3 is 12 residues. The CDR3 nucleotides are TGTGCCAGCAGCACCGACAACCCGAGACTGTTTTTT. It encodes CASSTDNPRLFF. Full variable domain (rest looked up from reference TRBV7-9 and TRBJ1-4): DTGVSQNPRHKITKRGQNVTFRCDPISEHNRLYWYRQTLGQGPEFLTYFQNEAQLEKSRLLSDRFSAERPKGSFSTLEIQRTEQGDSAMYLCASSTDNPRLFFGSGTQLSVL.

The chain recombines TRBV19 with TRBJ2-1; 10 nucleotides align to TRBD1. The CDR3 covers 17 residues. The germline V gene has CDR1 LNHDA and CDR2 SQIVND (reference sequence). V shed 5 bases, J shed 5 bases, and the junction held 12 bases outside the gene matches. The CDR3 sequence: CASSHVPGQGNHNEQFF. The CDR3 nucleotides read TGTGCCAGTAGTCACGTACCGGGACAGGGGAACCACAATGAGCAGTTCTTC.

This clone was counted once. The same CDR3 can be traced to other DNA sequences in this sample. The chain links TRBV28 to TRBJ2-2, with TRBD1 as a possible D gene (5 bases). Trimming took off 2 bases at V and 4 bases at J, with 8 bases between the two ends. This CDR3 contains 14 residues. Germline CDR1 and CDR2: MDHEN and SYDVKM. This CDR3 reads CASSLQGSTGELFF. The DNA for the CDR3 is TGTGCCAGCAGTTTACAGGGTTCCACCGGGGAGCTGTTTTTT.

This clone was found many times. The V gene is TRBV27, the J gene TRBJ2-6; no clear D gene. This CDR3 is built from 14 residues. Germline-derived CDR1 and CDR2 are MNHEY and SMNVEV (reference sequence). V lost 6 bases, J lost 6 bases, and 12 bases lay in between. In DNA, the CDR3 is TGTGCCAGCAGCCTAGGCTCCGCGGCCAACGTCCTGACTTTC. Translating gives CASSLGSAANVLTF.

V is TRBV19 and J is TRBJ2-7, with a tentative D call TRBD2 (7 bases). CDR1 and CDR2 (germline): LNHDA, SQIVND (reference sequence). V was clipped by 4 bases and J by 0 bases, with 16 bases between them. The CDR3 covers 16 residues. CDR3: CASSKGGGASSYEQYF. In nucleotides, the CDR3 is TGTGCCAGTAGTAAAGGAGGGGGGGCCAGCTCCTACGAGCAGTACTTC.

The chain is built from TRBV19 and TRBJ2-5, with 7 nucleotides matching TRBD2. The V and J ends lost 6 bases and 5 bases, in that order; junction bases with no gene match: 6. Germline V lookup: CDR1 LNHDA, CDR2 SQIVND (reference sequence). This CDR3 has 13 amino acids. The CDR3 DNA reads as TGTGCCAGTAGGCAGAACGGGAGGGAGACCCAGTACTTC. Protein: CASRQNGRETQYF.

The chain uses TRBV5-1 and TRBJ2-1; 13 bases fit TRBD2. CDR1 and CDR2 (germline): SGHRS, YFSETQ. The CDR3 length is 15 residues. V trimming: 2 bases; J trimming: 8 bases; junction bases outside the gene matches: 4. The chain's CDR3 is CASSLRGTSGDEQFF. In DNA form, the CDR3 reads TGCGCCAGCAGCTTAAGGGGGACTAGCGGGGATGAGCAGTTCTTC.

This chain links TRBV3-1 (or the pseudogene TRBV3-2) with TRBJ2-3, with 11 bases that match TRBD2. Looked up from germline, CDR1 is LGHDT and CDR2 is YNNKEL (reference sequence). V was clipped by 2 bases and J by 5 bases; unmatched bases: 3. The CDR3 totals 15 residues. The DNA for the CDR3 is TGTGCCAGCAGCCAACCGGGACTAGCGGTAGATACGCAGTATTTT. Its protein product is CASSQPGLAVDTQYF.

V gene TRBV10-3 combines with J gene TRBJ2-3, with a tentative D call TRBD2 (6 bases). Germline V gene data show CDR1 as ENHRY and CDR2 as SYGVKD. The CDR3 has 15 amino acids. The V end lost 6 bases, the J end lost 1 base, and 14 bases lay between the germline ends. The CDR3 here is CAISAQRVGTDTQYF. CDR3 DNA: TGTGCCATCAGCGCCCAGCGGGTGGGCACAGATACGCAGTATTTT.

The chain is built from TRBV19 and TRBJ1-2, with 8 bases matching TRBD1. Germline CDR1 reads LNHDA; CDR2 reads SQIVND (reference sequence). With V trimmed by 3 bases and J by 8 bases, 11 bases remained unmatched. The CDR3 is made up of 15 amino acids. CDR3: CASSMDYRGSRGYTF. CDR3 bases: TGTGCCAGTAGTATGGACTACAGGGGGTCTAGGGGCTACACCTTC.

The chain joins TRBV7-2 to TRBJ2-3; tentative D call: TRBD2 (7 bases). Germline CDR1 and CDR2: SGHTA and FQGNSA. The CDR3 spans 16 residues. Between the trimmed V and J ends, which lost 3 bases and 1 base, there was a span of 14 bases. CDR3 amino acids: CASSFRSGGRTDTQYF. The DNA of the CDR3 is TGTGCCAGCAGCTTCCGGTCGGGGGGCCGCACAGATACGCAGTATTTT.

The J gene is TRBJ1-1, the V gene TRBV28; 8 nucleotides line up with TRBD1. V lost 1 base, J lost 6 bases, and 10 bases stayed unmatched. The CDR3 consists of 16 residues. CDR1 MDHEN and CDR2 SYDVKM come from the germline V gene. The CDR3 DNA reads TGTGCCAGCAGTTTATTGTCAGGGGGCGCGAAATCTGAAGCTTTCTTT. Its translation is CASSLLSGGAKSEAFF. The whole variable domain, remainder taken from reference TRBV28 and TRBJ1-1, is DVKVTQSSRYLVKRTGEKVFLECVQDMDHENMFWYRQDPGLGLRLIYFSYDVKMKEKGDIPEGYSVSREKKERFSLILESASTNQTSMYLCASSLLSGGAKSEAFFGQGTRLTVV.

The chain is built from TRBV7-6 and TRBJ1-4; no clear D gene. The CDR3 extends over 13 amino acids. V was shortened by 5 bases and J by 8 bases, with 12 bases between the two germline ends. Germline lookup yields CDR1 SGHVS and CDR2 FNYEAQ. CDR3 nucleotide sequence: TGTGCCAGCAGCCCTCTCGAGCGGGAAAAACTGTTTTTT. Amino acid sequence: CASSPLEREKLFF.

The rearrangement uses TRBV7-9 and TRBJ1-4; 9 bases align to TRBD1. The junction had 6 bases not matched to a gene; V was cut back by 5 bases and J by 5 bases. The germline V gene encodes CDR1 SEHNR and CDR2 FQNEAQ (reference sequence). The CDR3 runs 15 residues. CDR3 bases: TGTGCCAGCAGCAAGCCGGGACAGGGAAATGAAAAACTGTTTTTT. Residues: CASSKPGQGNEKLFF.

The chain uses TRBV18 and TRBJ2-3; a weak D match, TRBD2 (7 bases). CDR3 length: 18 residues. Trimming left V 1 base short and J 0 bases short, with 17 bases between. Germline V lookup: CDR1 KGHSH, CDR2 LQKENI. CDR3 protein: CASSPREGGATSTDTQYF. CDR3 coding DNA: TGTGCCAGCTCACCACGAGAGGGGGGGGCGACTAGCACAGATACGCAGTATTTT. Supplemented by reference TRBV18 and TRBJ2-3, the full variable domain reads NAGVMQNPRHLVRRRGQEARLRCSPMKGHSHVYWYRQLPEEGLKFMVYLQKENIIDESGMPKERFSAEFPKEGPSILRIQQVVRGDSAAYFCASSPREGGATSTDTQYFGPGTRLTVL.

The J gene is TRBJ1-2, the V gene TRBV3-1 (or the pseudogene TRBV3-2); D is possibly TRBD1 (6 bases). This CDR3 comprises 13 residues. Germline V CDR1 and CDR2: LGHDT, YNNKEL (reference sequence). Between the trimmed V and J ends, which lost 6 bases and 4 bases, there was a span of 12 bases. The CDR3 DNA sequence: TGTGCCAGCAGTCCATCAGGGGCCTATGGCTACACCTTC. Protein product: CASSPSGAYGYTF.

This sequence joins TRBV19 and TRBJ2-7; tentatively, D is TRBD2 (6 bases). With 6 bases removed from V and 2 bases from J, the gap between germline ends came to 11 bases. There are 13 residues in the CDR3. Germline CDR1 LNHDA, CDR2 SQIVND (reference sequence). The CDR3 sequence is CASSQTSAYEQYV. The CDR3 bases are TGTGCCAGTAGCCAGACTAGTGCCTACGAGCAGTACGTC.

The rearrangement links TRBV12-3 or TRBV12-4 to TRBJ2-1; D might be TRBD2 (5 bases). This CDR3 comprises 13 residues. The ends were cut back, 2 bases at V and 7 bases at J, with 9 bases in the middle. The CDR3 DNA is TGTGCCAGCAGTTTACCAGGAGGAAATGAGCAGTTCTTC. The encoded protein is CASSLPGGNEQFF.

This rearrangement joins TRBV6-1 to TRBJ1-1, with D unclear. Germline V lookup: CDR1 MNHNS, CDR2 SASEGT. The CDR3 extends over 17 amino acids. Trimming cost V 0 bases and J 6 bases, with 20 bases left between them. The CDR3 is CASSEAAGRGSLPEAFF. The CDR3 DNA reads TGTGCCAGCAGTGAAGCGGCCGGGAGAGGGTCCCTCCCTGAAGCTTTCTTT.

The chain has TRBV3-1 (or the pseudogene TRBV3-2) and TRBJ2-2, with D possibly TRBD1 on 6 matching bases. Trimming cost V 1 base and J 5 bases, with 14 bases left between them. Germline lookup yields CDR1 LGHDT and CDR2 YNNKEL (reference sequence). This CDR3 has 16 amino acids. The CDR3 DNA reads TGTGCCAGCAGCCAAGGGTCTGGGGGCCGGACCGGGGAGCTGTTTTTT. Its protein is CASSQGSGGRTGELFF.

V and J are TRBV6-5 and TRBJ1-1; D possibly corresponds to TRBD1 (5 bases). CDR1 and CDR2 from the germline V gene are MNHEY and SVGAGI. Between the trimmed V and J ends, which lost 5 bases and 6 bases, there was a span of 13 bases. CDR3 length: 13 residues. The CDR3 nucleotides are TGTGCCAGCAGTCTCAGGGTAAACGCTGAAGCTTTCTTT. This codes for CASSLRVNAEAFF.

This clone appeared once. The V call is TRBV4-1, the J call TRBJ1-2, with unresolved D. The CDR3 contains 15 residues. Germline V gene data show CDR1 as MGHRA and CDR2 as YSYEKL. Trimming took off 0 bases at V and 2 bases at J, with 10 bases between the two ends. CDR3: CASSQEPRLNYGYTF. CDR3 DNA: TGCGCCAGCAGCCAAGAACCCAGGCTCAACTATGGCTACACCTTC.

This clone was picked up one time. CDR3 sequence reads: CAASSNYGYTF. CDR3 nucleotide sequence: TGTGCCGCGAGCTCGAACTATGGCTACACCTTC. The chain uses TRBV6-6 and TRBJ1-2; no clear D gene. The CDR3 loop spans 11 amino acids. Germline V gives CDR1 MNHNY, CDR2 SVGAGI (reference sequence). Trimming cost V 11 bases and J 2 bases, with 9 bases left between them.